The next 17 T cell receptor beta chains were all read from a single sample in a study of T cells expressing NK-cell markers. With the 5' RACE reads reprocessed, TCRdb shows one record per CDR3 protein and no DNA. There are 400,000 to 450,000 distinct CDR3 sequences in the sample, with roughly 8% held by the top ten. The sequenced material came from blood T cells: a sorted CD56 or NKG2C T cell subset, CD4+ or CD8+ T cells, or bulk PBMC T cells (not recorded which). These receptors originate from a woman between 18 and 70 years old in good health.

The CDR3 protein is CASINYNEQFF. This chain uses TRBV12-3 or TRBV12-4 with TRBJ2-1. There are 11 residues in the CDR3.

This chain connects TRBV18 to TRBJ2-3; the TCRdb D gene call, TRBD1, has no DNA to confirm it. The CDR3 sequence is 13 residues long. Germline assignment: CDR1 KGHSH and CDR2 LQKENI. Here the CDR3 reads CASSPPGPDTQYF.

This rearrangement joins TRBV18 to TRBJ2-6. This CDR3 spans 17 amino acids. Looked up from germline, CDR1 is KGHSH and CDR2 is LQKENI. CDR3 sequence reads: CASSPRKGNSGANVLTF.

The chain joins TRBV29-1 to TRBJ1-1; TCRdb proposes TRBD1, but this gene call is untestable without DNA. There are 13 residues in the CDR3. Germline V lookup: CDR1 SQVTM, CDR2 ANQGSEA. This CDR3 reads CSVVFRTGHEAFF.

The rearrangement uses TRBV30 and TRBJ1-5; TCRdb's assignment of TRBD1 cannot be checked, as there is no DNA. This CDR3 spans 14 amino acids. Germline CDR1 and CDR2: GTSNPN and SVGIG (reference sequence). The CDR3 region is CAWSVSRVFQPQHF. Based on the CDR3 plus reference TRBV30 and TRBJ1-5, the full variable domain is SQTIHQWPATLVQPVGSPLSLECTVEGTSNPNLYWYRQAAGRGLQLLFYSVGIGQISSEVPQNLSASRPQDRQFILSSKKLLLSDSGFYLCAWSVSRVFQPQHFGDGTRLSIL.

V and J are TRBV12-3 or TRBV12-4 and TRBJ2-1; lacking DNA, the TRBD2 call made by TCRdb goes unchecked. CDR3 length: 15 residues. The CDR3 spells CASSSRTSSGNEQFF.

This chain uses TRBV29-1 with TRBJ1-4; TCRdb designates TRBD1, a call that cannot be tested without DNA. There are 14 residues in the CDR3. Per germline, CDR1 SQVTM and CDR2 ANQGSEA. The CDR3 reads CSVVGGTDNEKLFF.

This chain joins TRBV4-1 and TRBJ2-6; with no DNA, the TCRdb D assignment of TRBD1 cannot be verified. The CDR3 runs 17 residues. CDR1 is MGHRA, CDR2 YSYEKL, per germline. CDR3 loop: CASSQPATGSGANVLTF.

The V and J genes are TRBV18 and TRBJ2-5; the TCRdb call, TRBD1, lacks DNA for checking. Germline V gene sequence: CDR1 KGHSH, CDR2 LQKENI. The CDR3 is 13 amino acids. CDR3: CASALGTVETQYF.

The chain carries TRBV27 and TRBJ2-4; there is no DNA to check the TCRdb D call of TRBD1. Per germline, CDR1 MNHEY and CDR2 SMNVEV (reference sequence). This CDR3 comprises 15 residues. The CDR3: CASSLWQGAKNIQYF.

CDR3 region: CASSLQGGTTDTQYF. The chain couples TRBV7-3 to TRBJ2-3; TCRdb's D gene call, TRBD1, goes unchecked for lack of DNA. Germline CDR1 reads SGHTA; CDR2 reads FQGTGA. The CDR3 has 15 amino acids.

This chain joins TRBV15 and TRBJ2-5. Per germline, CDR1 LNHNV and CDR2 YYDKDF (reference sequence). The CDR3 totals 14 residues. This chain's CDR3 is CATSREYPPETQYF.

The V gene is TRBV6-1, the J gene TRBJ1-2; with no DNA, the TCRdb D assignment of TRBD1 cannot be verified. The CDR3 extends over 17 amino acids. Germline values: CDR1 MNHNS, CDR2 SASEGT. CDR3 sequence reads: CASSPRARGPVNYGYTF.

V usage is TRBV4-3 and J usage is TRBJ2-5; there is no DNA to check the TCRdb D call of TRBD1. This CDR3 spans 14 amino acids. CDR1 and CDR2 (germline): LGHNA, YSLEER. The CDR3 spells CASSQGGVRETQYF.

The chain carries TRBV7-9 and TRBJ2-2. This CDR3 contains 15 residues. CDR1 is SEHNR, CDR2 FQNEAQ, per germline (reference sequence). The CDR3: CASSSNPKNTGELFF. Full variable domain (rest looked up from reference TRBV7-9 and TRBJ2-2): DTGVSQNPRHKITKRGQNVTFRCDPISEHNRLYWYRQTLGQGPEFLTYFQNEAQLEKSRLLSDRFSAERPKGSFSTLEIQRTEQGDSAMYLCASSSNPKNTGELFFGEGSRLTVL.

The J gene is TRBJ2-3, the V gene TRBV20-1; TCRdb names TRBD2, which stays unverified in the absence of DNA. This CDR3 has 15 amino acids. Germline V gives CDR1 DFQATT, CDR2 SNEGSKA (reference sequence). The CDR3 here is CSAHGAGGPTDTQYF.

The rearrangement links TRBV20-1 to TRBJ2-7; TCRdb proposes TRBD2, but this gene call is untestable without DNA. Per the germline V gene, CDR1 is DFQATT and CDR2 is SNEGSKA (reference sequence). The CDR3 covers 13 residues. The CDR3 sequence is CSAPSASPYEQYF.